This T cell receptor (beta chain) was sequenced for a study of T cell clones after liver transplantation (dated by TCRdb to 2018 to 2020). For context, the study as a whole: The samples were obtained from ITN030ST, a randomized trial that attempted immunosuppression withdrawal within 2 years after liver transplantation. Donor-reactive T cell clones were identified by TCRbeta sequencing following a pre-transplant mixed lymphocyte reaction and were subsequently tracked in post-transplant blood. As an antigen-independent comparator for donor-reactive sequences, third party-reactive TCRbeta sequences were also identified from pre-transplant MLRs. Three of the eight recipients were HCV-positive; the others were transplanted for non-autoimmune, non-viral indications. No induction therapy was given to the subjects, and standard immunosuppression was administered until randomization at 12-24 months post-transplant. To count as tolerant, a recipient had to stay completely off immunosuppression for at least one year without liver enzymes climbing beyond twice the upper limit of normal. Blood samples were collected pre-transplant, pre-randomization before withdrawal, and post-randomization after either full withdrawal or failed withdrawal. A cohort of 8 liver transplant recipients was studied, of whom 3 were classified as tolerant and 5 as non-tolerant. Summary of the overall study and its limitations: Since no allograft tissue specimens were available, donor-reactive T cells may have migrated into the graft instead of being deleted. After accounting for repertoire turnover, donor-reactive detection was significantly reduced in 7 of 8 subjects for CD4 and 8 of 8 for CD8. In most of the 8 subjects, regardless of tolerance or HCV status, circulating donor-reactive CD4 TCRbeta sequences dropped significantly post-transplant. Because of small, heterogeneous patient numbers and non-standardized post-transplant time points, the conclusions were only preliminary. The decline in donor-reactive sequences exceeded the decline in third party-reactive sequences, suggesting partial antigen-specific deletion that was unrelated to withdrawal success. Low numbers of available donor cells limited the measurable donor-reactive repertoire in two subjects.

Thawed unstimulated PBMCs were stained for CD3, CD4 and CD8 and FACS-sorted into CD3+CD4+ and CD3+CD8+ populations. Each of the 8 studied subjects was randomized to immunosuppression withdrawal. The Qiagen DNeasy Blood and Tissue Kit was used for isolation of genomic DNA. Inclusive of the bounding cysteine and phenylalanine, the CDR3 is 15 residues long. Just CDR3 DNA is preserved here, 45 bases in frame from base 1. Trimming takes 5 bases from V and 9 bases from J, and the germline ends sit 23 bases apart. The germline V gene supplies CDR1 SGHAT and CDR2 FQNNGV. Frozen genomic DNA underwent high-throughput TCRbeta CDR3 sequencing by immunoSEQ, including PCR amplification, mapping, bias correction and internal controls. Per the original workflow: Productive rearrangements were retained, and unique TCRbeta sequences were defined by the CDR3 nucleotide sequence together with the V and J gene. For a sequence to be called donor-reactive, it needed a frequency of at least 0.01% and at least 5-fold expansion in CFSE-low cells compared with unstimulated pre-transplant cells. Minimum frequency thresholds were set for each subject based on the unstimulated sample with the lowest template count, ensuring at least 90% detection power. Repertoire turnover was measured by Jensen-Shannon divergence between the top 1000 TCRbeta sequences post- and pre-transplant. Two-sided Fisher's exact tests were used to test for changes in the detection of donor-reactive sequences. TCRdb provides this immuneACCESS table in a form limited to in-frame rearrangements. Some clones are lacking; in checked studies, under half of them reflect an unresolved V gene, and why the rest are absent is not known. That table gives V, J and clone size, and the DNA gave D and trimming. The sample profile shows 75,000 to 95,000 clones; 80% to 85% of them were found once. 2.1% of the sample rests with the top ten.

Comments on this clone: Its antigen is currently not known. No per-base quality is available; no much larger clone lies one base away.

The chain uses TRBV11-2 and TRBJ2-7, and the D gene may be TRBD2, 5 bases matching. Material: CD4+ T cells from blood, obtained 48 to 50 months after liver transplant. The origin of this receptor is a human patient who received a liver transplant. The graft donor may be the source of some T cells after a transplant. The DNA reads as follows: TGTGCCAGCAGCCCCACCTCCGGAGGTTCAGCGCCGCAGTACTTC. This translates into CASSPTSGGSAPQYF. Joined to the reference TRBV11-2 and TRBJ2-7 proteins, this CDR3 gives the full variable domain: EAGVAQSPRYKIIEKRQSVAFWCNPISGHATLYWYQQILGQGPKLLIQFQNNGVVDDSQLPKDRFSAERLKGVDSTLKIQPAKLEDSAVYLCASSPTSGGSAPQYFGPGTRLTVT.